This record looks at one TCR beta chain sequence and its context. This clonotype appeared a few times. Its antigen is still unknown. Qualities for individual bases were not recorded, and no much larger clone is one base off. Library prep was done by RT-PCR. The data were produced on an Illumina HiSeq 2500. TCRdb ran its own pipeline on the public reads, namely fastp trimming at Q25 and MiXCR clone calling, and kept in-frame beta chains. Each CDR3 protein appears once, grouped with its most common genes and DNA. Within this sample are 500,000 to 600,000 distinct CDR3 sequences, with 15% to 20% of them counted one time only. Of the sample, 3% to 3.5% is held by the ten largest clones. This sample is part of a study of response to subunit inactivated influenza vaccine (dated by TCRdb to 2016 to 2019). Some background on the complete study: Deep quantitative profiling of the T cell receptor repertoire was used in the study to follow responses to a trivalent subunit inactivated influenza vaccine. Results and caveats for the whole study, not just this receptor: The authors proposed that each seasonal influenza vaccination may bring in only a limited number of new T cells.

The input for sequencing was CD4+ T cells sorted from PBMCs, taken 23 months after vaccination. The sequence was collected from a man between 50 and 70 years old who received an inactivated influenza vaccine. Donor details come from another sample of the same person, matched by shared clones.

The encoded CDR3 is CASRGQFVRSMNTEAFF. In nucleotides, the sequence is TGTGCCAGCAGGGGACAGTTTGTGCGGTCCATGAACACTGAAGCTTTCTTT. The rearrangement combines TRBV6-2 or TRBV6-3 with TRBJ1-1; TRBD1 matches 7 bases in the middle. V is trimmed back by 6 bases and J by 0 bases, and the junction contains 13 bases that no gene match accounts for. Including cysteine and phenylalanine, the CDR3 has 17 amino acids. Left in the record is the CDR3 DNA by itself, 51 bases read in frame from the first base. The CDR1 and CDR2 encoded by the germline V gene are MNHEY and SVGEGT.